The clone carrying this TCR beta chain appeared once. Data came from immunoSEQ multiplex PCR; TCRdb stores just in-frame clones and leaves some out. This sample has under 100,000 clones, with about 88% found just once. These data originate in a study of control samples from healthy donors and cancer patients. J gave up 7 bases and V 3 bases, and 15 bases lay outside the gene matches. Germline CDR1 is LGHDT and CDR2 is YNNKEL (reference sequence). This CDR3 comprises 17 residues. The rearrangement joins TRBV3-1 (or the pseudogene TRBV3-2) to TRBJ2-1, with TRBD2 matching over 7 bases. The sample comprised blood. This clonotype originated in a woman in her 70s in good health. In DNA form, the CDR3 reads TGTGCCAGCAGCCAGATGACCGGGACTCCCGGGGGGAATGAGCAGTTCTTC. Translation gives CASSQMTGTPGGNEQFF.